The clone carrying this TCR beta chain appeared a few times. Its antigen is still unknown. Unique molecular identifiers were attached to individual cDNA molecules. TCRdb re-derived calls from the 5' RACE reads in MiXCR, one entry per CDR3 protein. The top ten hold over 8% of the sample, which has more than 50,000 distinct CDR3 sequences, 14% to 15% seen once. These data come from a study of early T cells in non-severe SARS-CoV-2 infection. Study background: Sequencing targeted bulk RNA from unsorted whole blood, leaving chains unpaired. Findings of the study overall: Matches to VDJdb favored anti-spike CD8 responses and missed private and CD4 specificities.

The TCR was taken from an adult who was a healthcare worker with PCR-confirmed SARS-CoV-2 infection or an uninfected control (not recorded which). The sequencing used whole blood, collected at baseline.

The CDR3 here is CSVIDRNKGQETQYF. CDR3 DNA sequence: TGCAGTGTTATTGACAGGAATAAGGGCCAAGAGACCCAGTACTTC. This rearrangement joins TRBV20-1 to TRBJ2-5; the D gene is possibly TRBD1 (6 bases). V was shortened by 7 bases and J by 1 base, with 19 bases between the two germline ends. CDR1 is DFQATT and CDR2 is SNEGSKA in the germline V gene (reference sequence). The CDR3 has 15 amino acids.